This T cell receptor beta chain originates from a study of response to subunit inactivated influenza vaccine. The CDR3 length is 14 residues. CDR1 and CDR2 from the germline V gene are MDHEN and SYDVKM. V dropped 7 bases and J dropped 1 base, with 13 bases sitting between them. One entry per CDR3 protein, called by TCRdb with MiXCR from the RT-PCR reads. This sample carries more than 450,000 distinct CDR3 sequences, about 11% of them seen once, and the ten largest clones take about 11%. The data also belong to a second study, concerning T cells expressing NK-cell markers. According to that study: In generating TCR beta cDNA, 5'RACE template switching with UMIs was used. Dominance of the CD3+CD56-NKG2C+ fraction by these clonotypes also held in a handful of donors. HCMV specificity of the expanded NKG2C+ T cell clones stayed unclear.

The sequencing used PBMCs from blood, collected on the day of vaccination. The J gene is TRBJ1-1, the V gene TRBV28, with D uncertain. The receptor comes from a man over 45 who received an inactivated influenza vaccine. The CDR3 DNA sequence: TGTGCCAGCACCCCGTGGAGGGAGAACACTGAAGCTTTCTTT. As protein: CASTPWRENTEAFF.